This entry lists 5 T cell receptor beta chains sequenced from one sample in a study of T cell clonotyping in hematopoietic cell transplantation. Measured with immunoSEQ multiplex PCR; TCRdb has only the in-frame clones, and not every one. The sample comprises fewer than 25,000 clones, roughly 80% of which are singletons, and over 12% rests with the top ten. The sample taken for sequencing was peripheral blood mononuclear cells. These receptors all stem from a man aged 55 to 70 in good health. Some clones in this sample may be carry-over from other donors' samples.

The gene calls are TRBV29-1 and TRBJ2-7; D is possibly TRBD2 (5 bases). Germline assignment: CDR1 SQVTM and CDR2 ANQGSEA. Trimming took off 7 bases at V and 2 bases at J, with 21 bases between the two ends. This CDR3 is built from 15 residues. For the CDR3, the DNA is TGCAGCGCGGACTCCGGGGAGACGAACCCCTACGAGCAGTACTTC. Protein sequence: CSADSGETNPYEQYF.

This clone has just a few counts. This chain links TRBV30 with TRBJ2-5, with TRBD2 as a possible D gene (6 bases). CDR1 and CDR2 (germline): GTSNPN, SVGIG (reference sequence). This CDR3 contains 13 residues. The V and J ends lost 1 base and 8 bases respectively, with 14 bases between them. The CDR3 nucleotides are TGTGCCTGGAGTGCGGGACTGAGGGGAACCCAGTACTTC. Translated, it gives CAWSAGLRGTQYF.

The genes are TRBV9 and TRBJ2-3, with 7 bases lining up with TRBD2. Germline V gene data show CDR1 as SGDLS and CDR2 as YYNGEE. With 0 bases clipped from V and 1 base from J, the junction kept 2 bases outside the gene matches. The CDR3 extends over 15 amino acids. The CDR3 nucleotides read TGTGCCAGCAGCGTAGATGCGGGGGGCACAGATACGCAGTATTTT. As protein: CASSVDAGGTDTQYF.

V and J are TRBV14 and TRBJ2-7; D not certain. V was pared by 0 bases and J by 6 bases, with 6 bases between. The CDR3 contains 12 residues. Germline CDR1 and CDR2: SGHDN and FVKESK. The CDR3 is CASSQDWTEQYF. Written as DNA, the CDR3 is TGTGCCAGCAGCCAAGACTGGACCGAGCAGTACTTC.

This clone showed up just a few times. CDR3 region: CASSSVPGNLAKLFF. CDR3 nucleotides: TGTGCCAGCAGCTCTGTGCCGGGAAATCTAGCAAAACTGTTTTTT. V and J are TRBV5-4 and TRBJ1-4; D gene ambiguous. This CDR3 is built from 15 residues. Trimming cost V 3 bases and J 10 bases, with 19 bases left between them. Germline V gene data show CDR1 as SGHNT and CDR2 as YYREEE (reference sequence).